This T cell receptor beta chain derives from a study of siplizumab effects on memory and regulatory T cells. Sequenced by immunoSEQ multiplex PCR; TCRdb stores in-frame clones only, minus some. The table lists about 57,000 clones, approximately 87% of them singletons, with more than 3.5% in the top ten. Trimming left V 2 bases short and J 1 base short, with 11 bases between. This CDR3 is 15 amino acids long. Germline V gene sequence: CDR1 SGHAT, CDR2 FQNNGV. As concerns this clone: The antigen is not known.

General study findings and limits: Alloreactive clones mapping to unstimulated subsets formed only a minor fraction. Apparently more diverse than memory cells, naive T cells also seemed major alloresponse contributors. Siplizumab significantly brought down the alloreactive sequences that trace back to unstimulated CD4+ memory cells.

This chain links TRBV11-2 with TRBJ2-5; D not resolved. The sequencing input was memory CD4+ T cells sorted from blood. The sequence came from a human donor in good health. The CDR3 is CASSLFFDLQETQYF. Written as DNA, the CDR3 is TGTGCCAGCAGCTTATTTTTTGACCTCCAAGAGACCCAGTACTTC.